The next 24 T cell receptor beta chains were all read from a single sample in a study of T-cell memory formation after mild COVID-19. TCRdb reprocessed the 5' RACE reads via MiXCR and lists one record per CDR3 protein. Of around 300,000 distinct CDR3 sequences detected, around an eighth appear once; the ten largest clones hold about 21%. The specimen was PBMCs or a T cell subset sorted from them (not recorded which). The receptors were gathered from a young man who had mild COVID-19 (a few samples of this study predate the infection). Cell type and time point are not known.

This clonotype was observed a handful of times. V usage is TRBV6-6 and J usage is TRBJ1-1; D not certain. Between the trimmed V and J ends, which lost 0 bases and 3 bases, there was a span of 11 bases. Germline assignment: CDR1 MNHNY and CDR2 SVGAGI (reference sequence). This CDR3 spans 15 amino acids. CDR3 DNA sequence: TGTGCCAGCAGTTACTCCAGGCTTTTGCACACTGAAGCTTTCTTT. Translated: CASSYSRLLHTEAFF.

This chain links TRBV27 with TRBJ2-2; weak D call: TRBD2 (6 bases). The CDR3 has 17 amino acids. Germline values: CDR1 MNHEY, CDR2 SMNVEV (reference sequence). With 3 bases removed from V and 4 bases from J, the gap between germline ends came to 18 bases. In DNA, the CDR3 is TGTGCCAGCAGTTTCCCGGGACTCCTGGGGACCACCGGGGAGCTGTTTTTT. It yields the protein CASSFPGLLGTTGELFF.

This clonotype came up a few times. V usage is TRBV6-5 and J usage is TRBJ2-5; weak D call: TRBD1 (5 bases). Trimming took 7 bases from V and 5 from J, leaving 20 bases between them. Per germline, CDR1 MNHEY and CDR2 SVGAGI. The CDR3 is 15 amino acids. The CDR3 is CASTWTMAVRETQYF. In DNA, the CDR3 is TGTGCCAGCACCTGGACAATGGCAGTGAGGGAGACCCAGTACTTC.

CDR3 DNA sequence: TGTGCCAGCAGCCTCTCCCGGGCAGAGCACACAGATACGCAGTATTTT. Protein: CASSLSRAEHTDTQYF. This chain joins TRBV7-9 and TRBJ2-3; D uncertain. Germline-derived CDR1 and CDR2 are SEHNR and FQNEAQ (reference sequence). The V end was cut by 5 bases, the J end by 2 bases, with 17 bases between. The CDR3 contains 16 residues.

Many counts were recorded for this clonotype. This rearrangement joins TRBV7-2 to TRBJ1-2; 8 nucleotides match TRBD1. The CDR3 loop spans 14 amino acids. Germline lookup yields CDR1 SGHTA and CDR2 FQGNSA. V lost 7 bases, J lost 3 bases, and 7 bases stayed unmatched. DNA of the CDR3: TGTGCCAGCAAAGGGGACAGGAGGGACTATGGCTACACCTTC. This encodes CASKGDRRDYGYTF.

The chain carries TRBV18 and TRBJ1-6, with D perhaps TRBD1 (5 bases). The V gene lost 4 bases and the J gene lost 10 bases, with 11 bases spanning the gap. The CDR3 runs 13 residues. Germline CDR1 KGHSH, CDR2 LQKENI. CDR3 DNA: TGTGCCAGCTCACAGGCCAGGGACTCACCCCTCCACTTT. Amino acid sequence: CASSQARDSPLHF.

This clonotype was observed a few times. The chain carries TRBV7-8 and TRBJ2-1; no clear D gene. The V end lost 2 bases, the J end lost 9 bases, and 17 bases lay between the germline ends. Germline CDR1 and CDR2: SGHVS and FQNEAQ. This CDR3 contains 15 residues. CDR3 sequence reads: CASSLNLGPAGEQFF. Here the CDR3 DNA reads TGTGCCAGCAGCTTAAATCTCGGACCGGCCGGTGAGCAGTTCTTC.

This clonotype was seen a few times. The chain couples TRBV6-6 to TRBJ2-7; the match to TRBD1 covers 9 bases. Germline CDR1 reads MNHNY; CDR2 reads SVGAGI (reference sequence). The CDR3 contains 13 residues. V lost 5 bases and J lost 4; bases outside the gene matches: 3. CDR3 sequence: CASSRGTGYEQYV. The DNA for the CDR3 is TGTGCCAGCAGTCGAGGGACAGGGTACGAGCAGTACGTC.

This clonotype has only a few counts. The CDR3 coding sequence is TGTGCCAGCAGCTTTCCTCCTACGGAAAGCTCCTACGAGCAGTACGTC. Its translation is CASSFPPTESSYEQYV. The chain couples TRBV7-9 to TRBJ2-7; D call uncertain. Trimming shortened V by 3 bases and J by 0 bases, and 15 bases separated the two germline ends. The germline CDR1 and CDR2 sequences are SEHNR and FQNEAQ (reference sequence). The length of the CDR3 is 16 residues.

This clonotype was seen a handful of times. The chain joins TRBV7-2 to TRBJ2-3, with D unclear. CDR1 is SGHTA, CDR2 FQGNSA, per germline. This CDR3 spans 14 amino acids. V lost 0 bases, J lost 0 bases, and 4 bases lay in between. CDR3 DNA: TGTGCCAGCAGCTTAGCGCACAGCACAGATACGCAGTATTTT. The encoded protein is CASSLAHSTDTQYF.

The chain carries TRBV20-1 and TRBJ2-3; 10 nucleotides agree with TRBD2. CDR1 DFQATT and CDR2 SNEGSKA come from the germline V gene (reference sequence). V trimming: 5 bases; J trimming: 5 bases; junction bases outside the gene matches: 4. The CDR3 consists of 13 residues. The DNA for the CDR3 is TGCAGTGCTCCGCTAGCGGGGGTAGATACGCAGTATTTT. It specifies CSAPLAGVDTQYF.

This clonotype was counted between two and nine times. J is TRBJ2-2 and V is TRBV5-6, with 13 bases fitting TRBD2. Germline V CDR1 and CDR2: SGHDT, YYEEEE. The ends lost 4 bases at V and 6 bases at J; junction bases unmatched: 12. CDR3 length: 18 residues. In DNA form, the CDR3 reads TGTGCCAGCAGCAAGACTAGCGGGGGGCCCCGGAGCGCCGGGGAGCTGTTTTTT. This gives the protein CASSKTSGGPRSAGELFF.

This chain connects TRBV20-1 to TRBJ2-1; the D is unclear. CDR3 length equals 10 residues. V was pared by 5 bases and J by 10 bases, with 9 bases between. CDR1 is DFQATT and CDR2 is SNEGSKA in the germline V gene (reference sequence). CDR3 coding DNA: TGCAGTGCTGCTCGTGAGGAGCAGTTCTTC. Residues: CSAAREEQFF.

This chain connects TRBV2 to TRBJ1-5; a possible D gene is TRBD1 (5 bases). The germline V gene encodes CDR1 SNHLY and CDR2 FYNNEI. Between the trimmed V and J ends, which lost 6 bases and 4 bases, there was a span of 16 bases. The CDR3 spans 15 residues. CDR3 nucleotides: TGTGCCAGCAGCTCCCGGGCTGGGGGAAATCAGCCCCAGCATTTT. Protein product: CASSSRAGGNQPQHF.

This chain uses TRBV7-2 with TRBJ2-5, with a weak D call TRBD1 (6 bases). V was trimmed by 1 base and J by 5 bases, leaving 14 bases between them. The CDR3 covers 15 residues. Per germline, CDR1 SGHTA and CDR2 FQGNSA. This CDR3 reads CASSLGVQGTETQYF. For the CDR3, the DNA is TGTGCCAGCAGCTTAGGCGTCCAGGGGACGGAGACCCAGTACTTC.

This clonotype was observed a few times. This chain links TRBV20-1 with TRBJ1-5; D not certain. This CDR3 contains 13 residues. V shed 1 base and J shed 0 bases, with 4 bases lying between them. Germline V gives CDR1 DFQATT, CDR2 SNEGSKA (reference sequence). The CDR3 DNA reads TGCAGTGCTAGAGGGATTAGCAATCAGCCCCAGCATTTT. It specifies CSARGISNQPQHF.

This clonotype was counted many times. The CDR3 nucleotides read TGCGCCAGCAGCCAAGATATAGGAGGGGTCGAGTACAATGAGCAGTTCTTC. Protein sequence: CASSQDIGGVEYNEQFF. The chain employs TRBV4-1 and TRBJ2-1; maybe TRBD2 (6 bases). CDR1 MGHRA and CDR2 YSYEKL come from the germline V gene. V lost 0 bases and J lost 4, with 16 bases in between. This CDR3 comprises 17 residues.

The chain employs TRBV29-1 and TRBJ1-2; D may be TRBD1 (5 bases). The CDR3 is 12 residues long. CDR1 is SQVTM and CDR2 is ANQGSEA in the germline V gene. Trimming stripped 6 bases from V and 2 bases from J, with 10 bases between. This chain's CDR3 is CSVGRLNYGYTF. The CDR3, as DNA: TGCAGCGTGGGACGTTTGAACTATGGCTACACCTTC.

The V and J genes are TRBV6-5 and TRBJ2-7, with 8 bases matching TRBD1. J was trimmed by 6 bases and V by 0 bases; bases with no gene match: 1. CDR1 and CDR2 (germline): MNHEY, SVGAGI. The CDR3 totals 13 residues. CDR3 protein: CASSYSTGAEQYF. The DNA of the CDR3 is TGTGCCAGCAGTTACTCGACAGGGGCCGAGCAGTACTTC.

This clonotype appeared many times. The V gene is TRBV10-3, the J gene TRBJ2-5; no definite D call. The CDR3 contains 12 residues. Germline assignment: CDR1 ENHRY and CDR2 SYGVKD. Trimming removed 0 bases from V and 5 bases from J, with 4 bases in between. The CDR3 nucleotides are TGTGCCATCAGTGAGTCGGGGGAGACCCAGTACTTC. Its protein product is CAISESGETQYF.

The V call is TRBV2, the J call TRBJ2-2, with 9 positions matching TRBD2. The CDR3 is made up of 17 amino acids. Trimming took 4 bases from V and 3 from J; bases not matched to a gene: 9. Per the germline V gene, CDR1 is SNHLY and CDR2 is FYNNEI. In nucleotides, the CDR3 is TGTGCCAGCAGTGCCGCGGGGGGGCGGAAGTACACCGGGGAGCTGTTTTTT. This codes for CASSAAGGRKYTGELFF.

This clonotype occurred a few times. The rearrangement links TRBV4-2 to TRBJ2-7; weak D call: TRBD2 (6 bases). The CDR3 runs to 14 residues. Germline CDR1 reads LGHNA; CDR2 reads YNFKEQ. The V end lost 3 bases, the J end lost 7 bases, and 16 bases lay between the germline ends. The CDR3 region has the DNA TGTGCCAGCAGCCAGGGGGGACGACCAGGAGAGCAGTACTTC. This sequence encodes CASSQGGRPGEQYF.

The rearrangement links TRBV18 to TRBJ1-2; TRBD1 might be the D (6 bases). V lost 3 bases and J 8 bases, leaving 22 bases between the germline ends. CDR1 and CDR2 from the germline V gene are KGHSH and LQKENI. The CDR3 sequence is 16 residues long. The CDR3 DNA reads TGTGCCAGCTCACCTTCCTACAGGGAGATGGTAAAAGGCTACACCTTC. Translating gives CASSPSYREMVKGYTF.

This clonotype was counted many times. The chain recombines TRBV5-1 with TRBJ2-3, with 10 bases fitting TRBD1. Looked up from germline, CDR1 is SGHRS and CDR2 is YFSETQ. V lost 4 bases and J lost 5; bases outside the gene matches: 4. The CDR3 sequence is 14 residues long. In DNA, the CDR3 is TGCGCCAGCAGCCCGGACAGGGGGAAAGATACGCAGTATTTT. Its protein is CASSPDRGKDTQYF.